The following is a T cell receptor beta chain sequence with its context. What it binds is not known. The data are from a study of OX40 agonist ivuxolimab in advanced cancers. Turning to the study itself: Antecedent anti-PD-1, anti-PD-L1 or anti-CTLA-4 therapy was permissible, with roughly 36% having received some.

Study-level results: A proportion of nonresponders additionally exhibited low normalized T-cell clonal expansion.

Produced via immunoSEQ multiplex PCR; TCRdb's table is partial and in-frame only. The sample has 60,000 or so clones, approximately 89% seen once. This sample comprised CD4+ or CD8+ T cells sorted from blood, obtained in a trial of the OX40 agonist ivuxolimab. The TCR was taken from an adult with an advanced solid tumor such as melanoma, head and neck, liver or kidney cancer.

The CDR3 spells CAISESRDRSSYEQYF. In DNA, the CDR3 is TGTGCCATCAGTGAGTCTCGGGACAGAAGCTCCTACGAGCAGTACTTC. The chain carries TRBV10-3 and TRBJ2-7; 7 positions match TRBD1. This CDR3 spans 16 amino acids. Trimming at V came to 0 bases and at J to 0 bases, leaving 5 bases not matched to a gene. Per the germline V gene, CDR1 is ENHRY and CDR2 is SYGVKD.